What follows are 18 T cell receptor beta chains derived from one specimen sequenced in a study of T-cell memory formation after mild COVID-19. TCRdb called the 5' RACE reads again in MiXCR, with one record for every CDR3 protein. The repertoire has fewer than 650,000 distinct CDR3 sequences, 17% of them found once; the top ten carry 8.1%. Material: PBMCs or a T cell subset sorted from them (not recorded which). These TCRs come from an adult woman who had mild COVID-19 (a few samples of this study predate the infection). Cell type and time point are not known.

This clonotype has only a few counts. This chain connects TRBV11-2 to TRBJ2-1; 11 nucleotides agree with TRBD2. The CDR3 length is 14 residues. With 1 base clipped from V and 8 bases from J, the junction kept 1 base outside the gene matches. Looked up from germline, CDR1 is SGHAT and CDR2 is FQNNGV. The CDR3 sequence is CASSLVLAGDEQFF. The DNA of the CDR3 is TGTGCCAGCAGCTTAGTACTAGCGGGAGATGAGCAGTTCTTC.

The chain carries TRBV24-1 and TRBJ1-2; unclear D gene. The CDR3 is made up of 15 amino acids. Trimming removed 3 bases at V and 0 bases at J, with 10 bases between. CDR1 KGHDR and CDR2 SFDVKD come from the germline V gene. In nucleotides, the CDR3 is TGTGCCACCAGTGATCGGGGAACCGCTAACTATGGCTACACCTTC. Encoded protein: CATSDRGTANYGYTF.

This clonotype was seen only a few times. CDR3 amino acids: CASDLGVSYEQYF. CDR3 in DNA: TGTGCCAGCGACCTCGGCGTCTCCTACGAGCAGTACTTC. The chain joins TRBV7-2 to TRBJ2-7; no clear D. The V gene lost 8 bases and the J gene lost 0 bases, with 11 bases spanning the gap. From germline, CDR1 is SGHTA and CDR2 FQGNSA. The CDR3 runs to 13 residues.

This clonotype showed up just a few times. The V call is TRBV7-9, the J call TRBJ2-1; 10 nucleotides agree with TRBD2. The CDR3 covers 17 residues. Unmatched junction bases numbered 7, after V lost 4 bases and J lost 1 base. The germline gives CDR1 SEHNR, CDR2 FQNEAQ (reference sequence). CDR3 region: CASSSTSGWGSYNEQFF. The CDR3 DNA is TGTGCCAGCAGCTCGACTAGCGGGTGGGGGTCCTACAATGAGCAGTTCTTC. Full variable domain (outside the CDR3, taken from reference TRBV7-9 and TRBJ2-1): DTGVSQNPRHKITKRGQNVTFRCDPISEHNRLYWYRQTLGQGPEFLTYFQNEAQLEKSRLLSDRFSAERPKGSFSTLEIQRTEQGDSAMYLCASSSTSGWGSYNEQFFGPGTRLTVL.

This chain connects TRBV5-1 to TRBJ2-7; a weak D match, TRBD2 (5 bases). The CDR3 contains 18 residues. V lost 3 bases to trimming and J lost 1 base, with 23 bases between them. Germline-derived CDR1 and CDR2 are SGHRS and YFSETQ. The CDR3 DNA reads TGCGCCAGCAGCTCCTCTATTGCAGGCGGGTCCCGTTCCTACGAGCAGTACTTC. It specifies CASSSSIAGGSRSYEQYF.

V and J are TRBV6-6 and TRBJ1-4; D gene uncertain. V was trimmed by 4 bases and J by 4 bases, leaving 16 bases between them. CDR1 is MNHNY, CDR2 SVGAGI, per germline (reference sequence). The CDR3 has 16 residues. The CDR3 sequence is CASSSNRQEVNEKLFF. The CDR3 coding sequence is TGTGCCAGCAGTTCCAATAGACAAGAAGTTAATGAAAAACTGTTTTTT.

This clonotype was picked up many times. The chain combines TRBV7-2 with TRBJ2-5; 15 bases are a match to TRBD2. Trimming at V came to 4 bases and at J to 4 bases, leaving 7 bases not matched to a gene. Germline V lookup: CDR1 SGHTA, CDR2 FQGNSA. CDR3 size: 17 residues. The CDR3 DNA follows: TGTGCCAGCAGCTCCGGGACTAGCGGGAGGTATAGAGAGACCCAGTACTTC. Its protein product is CASSSGTSGRYRETQYF.

This clonotype was counted between two and nine times. The V and J genes are TRBV7-8 and TRBJ2-4; possible D gene TRBD2, 5 bases. CDR3 size: 15 residues. Trimming took off 2 bases at V and 8 bases at J, with 16 bases between the two ends. CDR1 and CDR2 from the germline V gene are SGHVS and FQNEAQ. The CDR3 DNA is TGTGCCAGCAGCTTAATTTTTGGAGGAAAATACATTCAGTACTTC. Translation gives CASSLIFGGKYIQYF.

The J gene is TRBJ2-5, the V gene TRBV2, with D uncertain. With 8 bases removed from V and 3 bases from J, the gap between germline ends came to 13 bases. Germline lookup yields CDR1 SNHLY and CDR2 FYNNEI. The CDR3 contains 13 residues. The CDR3, as DNA: TGTGCCAGCTTCCGTTCTGGGGAAGAGACCCAGTACTTC. This encodes CASFRSGEETQYF. The variable domain in full, with the rest retrieved from reference TRBV2 and TRBJ2-5, is EPEVTQTPSHQVTQMGQEVILRCVPISNHLYFYWYRQILGQKVEFLVSFYNNEISEKSEIFDDQFSVERPDGSNFTLKIRSTKLEDSAMYFCASFRSGEETQYFGPGTRLLVL.

The chain links TRBV7-2 to TRBJ2-4; tentatively, D is TRBD2 (6 bases). Germline CDR1 reads SGHTA; CDR2 reads FQGNSA. The CDR3 has 15 residues. Trimming left V 1 base short and J 6 bases short, with 13 bases between. This chain's CDR3 is CASSLDGARGNIQYF. CDR3 nucleotides: TGTGCCAGCAGCTTAGACGGGGCGCGGGGAAACATTCAGTACTTC. The entire variable domain, with the rest obtained from reference TRBV7-2 and TRBJ2-4, is as follows: GAGVSQSPSNKVTEKGKDVELRCDPISGHTALYWYRQSLGQGLEFLIYFQGNSAPDKSGLPSDRFSAERTGGSVSTLTIQRTQQEDSAVYLCASSLDGARGNIQYFGAGTRLSVL.

This clonotype was found a few times. The genes are TRBV29-1 and TRBJ2-1, with TRBD2 as a possible D gene (6 bases). The CDR3 is 13 amino acids. CDR1 and CDR2 (germline): SQVTM, ANQGSEA. The CDR3 coding sequence is TGCAGTGAGGGGCTAGCGAGGGACAATGAGCAGTTCTTC. This codes for CSEGLARDNEQFF.

V gene TRBV24-1 combines with J gene TRBJ2-7; TRBD1 matches 12 bases. CDR1 is KGHDR, CDR2 SFDVKD, per germline. CDR3 length: 16 residues. The V gene end was trimmed by 6 bases and the J gene end by 0 bases; junction bases not matched to a gene: 5. In DNA form, the CDR3 reads TGTGCCACCAGTTCTGGGACAGGGGGCTCCTCCTACGAGCAGTACTTC. Translation: CATSSGTGGSSYEQYF.

A few counts support this clonotype. The chain is built from TRBV7-9 and TRBJ2-5, with 7 bases lining up with TRBD1. The V gene end was trimmed by 0 bases and the J gene end by 3 bases; junction bases not matched to a gene: 7. Germline assignment: CDR1 SEHNR and CDR2 FQNEAQ (reference sequence). The CDR3 loop spans 16 amino acids. The CDR3 DNA is TGTGCCAGCAGCTTAGCGACAGGGCCGGAAAAAGAGACCCAGTACTTC. Residues: CASSLATGPEKETQYF.

This clonotype has ten or more counts. This rearrangement joins TRBV11-3 to TRBJ2-3; no clear D. Germline assignment: CDR1 SGHNT and CDR2 YENEEA. The V end was cut by 4 bases, the J end by 6 bases, with 14 bases between. This CDR3 has 14 residues. In nucleotides, the CDR3 is TGTGCCAGCAGCTCCAATGGCAGCCCGGATACGCAGTATTTT. It yields the protein CASSSNGSPDTQYF.

The chain couples TRBV7-8 to TRBJ1-1; D not resolved. With 5 bases removed from V and 1 base from J, the gap between germline ends came to 17 bases. This CDR3 region has 16 residues. Germline lookup yields CDR1 SGHVS and CDR2 FQNEAQ. The CDR3 bases are TGTGCCAGCAGCCCGCCTATATGGGAGCGGAACACTGAAGCTTTCTTT. The encoded protein is CASSPPIWERNTEAFF.

This clonotype has just a few counts. CDR3 sequence: CASSYVQIPTDTQYF. Written as DNA, the CDR3 is TGTGCCAGCAGTTACGTCCAGATTCCCACAGATACGCAGTATTTT. The rearrangement joins TRBV6-2 or TRBV6-3 to TRBJ2-3, with D unresolved. The length of the CDR3 is 15 residues. Trimming removed 2 bases at V and 2 bases at J, with 11 bases between. CDR1 is MNHEY, CDR2 SVGEGT, per germline.

This clonotype was counted only a few times. The genes are TRBV29-1 and TRBJ1-1; possibly TRBD1 for D (6 bases). V was cut by 5 bases and J by 4 bases, with 20 bases left in between. Per the germline V gene, CDR1 is SQVTM and CDR2 is ANQGSEA. The CDR3 length is 15 residues. The CDR3 loop reads CSVTAGVSSVTEAFF. The CDR3 DNA sequence: TGCAGCGTTACCGCAGGGGTTTCAAGCGTCACTGAAGCTTTCTTT.

This clonotype was counted a single time. The rearrangement joins TRBV11-3 to TRBJ2-1, with D possibly being TRBD1 (5 bases). This CDR3 has 16 residues. Germline V gene sequence: CDR1 SGHNT, CDR2 YENEEA. The germline V and J ends were trimmed by 1 base and 4 bases, with 14 bases remaining between them. Written as DNA, the CDR3 is TGTGCCAGCAGCTTAGGGGGCCCCGGAAGGTACAATGAGCAGTTCTTC. Amino acid sequence: CASSLGGPGRYNEQFF.